These 21 T cell receptor beta chains were sequenced from one sample in a study of T cell changes during pregnancy in multiple sclerosis. The table came from immunoSEQ multiplex PCR; TCRdb's copy has only in-frame clones and leaves some out. The sample includes 75,000 to 95,000 clones, over 80% of them seen just once. The specimen was peripheral blood, collected after pregnancy. These receptors originate from a female donor with multiple sclerosis, enrolled in a pregnancy study.

The chain has TRBV4-1 and TRBJ1-1; 7 positions agree with TRBD1. The CDR3 consists of 14 residues. The germline V gene encodes CDR1 MGHRA and CDR2 YSYEKL. V trimming: 5 bases; J trimming: 0 bases; junction bases outside the gene matches: 3. The CDR3 region is CASSSDRMNTEAFF. The DNA of the CDR3 is TGCGCCAGCAGCTCGGACAGGATGAACACTGAAGCTTTCTTT.

The CDR3 DNA sequence: TGTGCCAGCAGCTTAGACAGGCATTCAGATACGCAGTATTTT. This gives the protein CASSLDRHSDTQYF. The chain recombines TRBV11-2 with TRBJ2-3; D uncertain. Looked up from germline, CDR1 is SGHAT and CDR2 is FQNNGV. The CDR3 has 14 amino acids. The V gene lost 0 bases and the J gene lost 4 bases, with 8 bases spanning the gap.

The chain carries TRBV7-2 and TRBJ1-1; TRBD1 might be the D (5 bases). The CDR3 runs to 13 residues. V lost 1 base, J lost 7 bases, and 10 bases lay in between. Germline V gene lookup returns CDR1 SGHTA and CDR2 FQGNSA. For the CDR3, the DNA is TGTGCCAGCAGCTTAGTAGGGACTCGTGAAGCTTTCTTT. Translated, it gives CASSLVGTREAFF. Combining the CDR3 with reference TRBV7-2 and TRBJ1-1 gives the whole variable domain GAGVSQSPSNKVTEKGKDVELRCDPISGHTALYWYRQSLGQGLEFLIYFQGNSAPDKSGLPSDRFSAERTGGSVSTLTIQRTQQEDSAVYLCASSLVGTREAFFGQGTRLTVV.

The V call is TRBV6-1, the J call TRBJ2-1; TRBD2 agrees at 13 bases. Germline values: CDR1 MNHNS, CDR2 SASEGT. V lost 10 bases, J lost 9 bases, and 6 bases stayed unmatched. The CDR3 covers 13 residues. The CDR3 region is CATRTSGSTEQFF. The CDR3 DNA reads as TGTGCCACCAGGACTAGCGGGAGTACTGAGCAGTTCTTC.

The gene calls are TRBV7-9 and TRBJ2-1; 11 positions match TRBD2. Germline-derived CDR1 and CDR2 are SEHNR and FQNEAQ (reference sequence). With V trimmed by 0 bases and J by 9 bases, 4 bases remained unmatched. There are 15 residues in the CDR3. CDR3 nucleotides: TGTGCCAGCAGCTTAGCGGGAACTAGCGGGGGTGAGCAGTTCTTC. Its protein is CASSLAGTSGGEQFF.

This clone was found once. The chain links TRBV29-1 to TRBJ2-1; no clear D gene. Germline CDR1 is SQVTM and CDR2 is ANQGSEA. The CDR3 is 12 residues long. V lost 4 bases and J 9 bases, leaving 13 bases between the germline ends. CDR3 nucleotide sequence: TGCAGCGTTGGTAATCTAACCCCTGAGCAGTTCTTC. It yields the protein CSVGNLTPEQFF.

The chain recombines TRBV11-2 with TRBJ2-1; 12 positions agree with TRBD1. Losses at the gene ends were 1 base for V and 6 bases for J; bases not matched to a gene: 7. There are 17 residues in the CDR3. Germline CDR1 is SGHAT and CDR2 is FQNNGV. As DNA, the CDR3 is TGTGCCAGCAGCTTAGCCATGGGACAGGGGGCCAGCAATGAGCAGTTCTTC. This gives the protein CASSLAMGQGASNEQFF.

This clone has more than one count but fewer than ten. The V gene is TRBV2, the J gene TRBJ1-1; D unresolved. V gave up 0 bases and J gave up 9 bases, with 5 bases separating them. The CDR3 is made up of 11 amino acids. Germline-derived CDR1 and CDR2 are SNHLY and FYNNEI. CDR3 protein: CASSEAGKAFF. The CDR3 DNA reads as TGTGCCAGCAGTGAAGCCGGTAAAGCTTTCTTT.

Of note for this clone: Germline and junction disagree at one end, which may indicate a read error. This chain joins TRBV29-1 and TRBJ1-1; D not resolved. Per the germline V gene, CDR1 is SQVTM and CDR2 is ANQGSEA. This CDR3 is 13 amino acids long. The CDR3 nucleotides read TGCAACGTTCGGCCTTGGGCGAACACTGAAGCTTTCTTT. Translated, it gives CNVRPWANTEAFF.

This clone was seen once. The chain recombines TRBV7-6 with TRBJ2-1; 11 bases are shared with TRBD2. The CDR3 totals 15 residues. V dropped 3 bases and J dropped 10; count of bases not matched to a gene: 8. Germline lookup yields CDR1 SGHVS and CDR2 FNYEAQ. CDR3 in DNA: TGTGCCAGCAGCTTGGGGACTAGCGGAATCGGGGAGCAGTTCTTC. Translated: CASSLGTSGIGEQFF.

The V gene is TRBV6-5, the J gene TRBJ2-7, with a possible D match to TRBD2 (5 bases). Germline values: CDR1 MNHEY, CDR2 SVGAGI. Trimming took off 0 bases at V and 3 bases at J, with 12 bases between the two ends. The CDR3 is made up of 15 amino acids. CDR3 sequence: CASSYSRGLGYEQYF. CDR3 bases: TGTGCCAGCAGTTACTCGAGAGGGTTAGGCTACGAGCAGTACTTC.

The rearrangement joins TRBV10-3 to TRBJ1-1; D gene unclear. CDR3 size: 13 residues. Germline loops: CDR1 ENHRY, CDR2 SYGVKD. V was pared by 4 bases and J by 0 bases, with 6 bases between. CDR3 sequence (DNA): TGTGCCATCAGTGGCGAAGTGAACACTGAAGCTTTCTTT. This encodes CAISGEVNTEAFF.

V usage is TRBV5-1 and J usage is TRBJ2-5, with D tentatively TRBD1 (5 bases). The germline CDR1 and CDR2 sequences are SGHRS and YFSETQ. This CDR3 contains 14 residues. Trimming took off 3 bases at V and 3 bases at J, with 12 bases between the two ends. The CDR3 DNA follows: TGCGCCAGCAGCTGGATCGACAGCGAAGAGACCCAGTACTTC. As protein: CASSWIDSEETQYF.

The chain combines TRBV7-2 with TRBJ1-5; a weak D match, TRBD1 (6 bases). V lost 5 bases to trimming and J lost 3 bases, with 20 bases between them. In germline, CDR1 is SGHTA, CDR2 FQGNSA. CDR3 length: 17 residues. This CDR3 is CASSREDSPDSNQPQHF. In DNA, the CDR3 is TGTGCCAGCAGCAGAGAGGACAGCCCAGACTCCAATCAGCCCCAGCATTTT. The complete variable domain, with remaining parts taken from reference TRBV7-2 and TRBJ1-5, reads GAGVSQSPSNKVTEKGKDVELRCDPISGHTALYWYRQSLGQGLEFLIYFQGNSAPDKSGLPSDRFSAERTGGSVSTLTIQRTQQEDSAVYLCASSREDSPDSNQPQHFGDGTRLSIL.

The chain joins TRBV11-2 to TRBJ1-2; possibly TRBD1 for D (6 bases). In germline, CDR1 is SGHAT, CDR2 FQNNGV. The CDR3 consists of 14 residues. Trimming stripped 5 bases from V and 4 bases from J, with 14 bases between. In DNA, the CDR3 is TGTGCCAGCAGCGTCGACAGGCGCTCCTATGGCTACACCTTC. This codes for CASSVDRRSYGYTF.

The chain uses TRBV7-2 and TRBJ2-7; 10 nucleotides line up with TRBD1. The CDR3 sequence is 15 residues long. CDR1 is SGHTA and CDR2 is FQGNSA in the germline V gene. Trimming cost V 1 base and J 3 bases; bases outside gene matches: 3. The CDR3, as DNA: TGTGCCAGCAGCTTAGTCGGACAGGGGGACTACGAGCAGTACTTC. Translated: CASSLVGQGDYEQYF.

The V gene is TRBV4-1, the J gene TRBJ2-7, with 10 bases fitting TRBD1. Germline trimming cut 0 bases from V and 5 bases from J; bases unmatched to any gene: 7. CDR3 length: 16 amino acids. Germline values: CDR1 MGHRA, CDR2 YSYEKL. The CDR3 nucleotides are TGCGCCAGCAGCCAAGAGATTGGGACAGGGGCCAACGAGCAGTACTTC. Its protein is CASSQEIGTGANEQYF.

The chain has TRBV9 and TRBJ1-2; tentatively, D is TRBD1 (5 bases). The CDR3 sequence is 13 residues long. Trimming left V 0 bases short and J 7 bases short, with 10 bases between. Germline CDR1 and CDR2: SGDLS and YYNGEE. The CDR3 bases are TGTGCCAGCAGCGTAGAATTTGACAGTGGCTACACCTTC. Protein product: CASSVEFDSGYTF.

This chain uses TRBV6-5 with TRBJ2-7, with D possibly TRBD2 on 5 matching bases. V was pared by 0 bases and J by 2 bases, with 14 bases between. The length of the CDR3 is 16 residues. Germline V lookup: CDR1 MNHEY, CDR2 SVGAGI. The CDR3, as DNA: TGTGCCAGCAGTTACTCGAGCGGTGCAGTCGCCTACGAGCAGTACTTC. Amino acids: CASSYSSGAVAYEQYF.

This rearrangement joins TRBV7-7 to TRBJ2-6; possibly TRBD1 for D (7 bases). V dropped 0 bases and J dropped 0 bases, with 18 bases sitting between them. The CDR3 is 20 residues long. Germline V lookup: CDR1 SSHAT, CDR2 FNYEAQ (reference sequence). CDR3 region: CASSLATGDSSNSGANVLTF. CDR3 in DNA: TGTGCCAGCAGCTTAGCGACGGGGGACAGCTCCAACTCTGGGGCCAACGTCCTGACTTTC.

A few counts support this clone. The chain's CDR3 is CASSPSAGGDVQYF. The DNA of the CDR3 is TGCGCCAGCAGCCCGTCAGCGGGGGGTGATGTTCAGTACTTC. The rearrangement joins TRBV4-3 to TRBJ2-4; 9 nucleotides agree with TRBD2. Per the germline V gene, CDR1 is LGHNA and CDR2 is YSLEER. After removal of 4 bases from V and 11 bases from J, the junction contained 9 bases not matched to a gene. The CDR3 length is 14 residues.